This TCR beta chain was recorded in a study of OX40 agonist ivuxolimab in advanced cancers. V lost 1 base to trimming and J lost 5 bases, with 11 bases between them. This CDR3 is built from 14 residues. The germline V gene has CDR1 SGHVS and CDR2 FQNEAQ. Assay: immunoSEQ multiplex PCR; the TCRdb copy retains only in-frame clones and omits some. The sample has about 52,000 clones, roughly nine tenths seen once; the top ten hold 14%. The chain links TRBV7-8 to TRBJ2-5; D is undetermined. The sequence was collected from an adult with an advanced solid tumor such as melanoma, head and neck, liver or kidney cancer. The sequencing here drew on CD4+ or CD8+ T cells sorted from blood, taken in a trial of the OX40 agonist ivuxolimab. The CDR3 loop is CASSLVVGYETQYF. Here the CDR3 DNA reads TGTGCCAGCAGCTTAGTGGTGGGGTATGAGACCCAGTACTTC.